One TCR beta chain is described in this entry. It may be a read error: a sequence one base away is much more abundant. PCR was performed a second time for 7 to 11 cycles using a sample-barcoded 5' primer and a J-beta primer mix. TCRdb reprocessed the 5' RACE reads via MiXCR and lists one record per CDR3 protein. The sample records 1,800,000 or so distinct CDR3 sequences, about two fifths being singletons. Per germline, CDR1 SGHTA and CDR2 FQGNSA. The length of the CDR3 is 14 residues. The data were taken from a study of blood T cells in healthy people across ages. Sequences were obtained from blood. The chain carries TRBV7-2 and TRBJ2-3; a possible D gene is TRBD2 (6 bases). The receptor was isolated from a human donor in good health. The CDR3 region has the DNA TGTGCCGGCAGCTTAGGGACTCCAACAGATACGCAGTATTTT. This codes for CAGSLGTPTDTQYF.